The rows below give T cell receptor beta chains drawn from one sample of a study of blood T cell repertoires in COVID-19. This table comes from immunoSEQ multiplex PCR, and its TCRdb copy is limited to in-frame clones, with some not included. The sample includes about 100,000 clones, more than 85% of them seen just once. The sample was peripheral blood. Every receptor here comes from a man between 18 and 29 years old with acute or convalescent COVID-19. CDR3s include the opening cysteine and the closing phenylalanine or tryptophan. D genes are given only for firm matches. The size entry is marked missing in some rows and otherwise reads once, few, many or a size class.

d_call	v_call	j_call	clone_size	cdr3_nt	cdr3_aa
TRBD1	TRBV6-5	TRBJ1-6	NA	TGTGCCAGCAGTATTGACAGGGGTGGTAATTCACCCCTCCACTTT	CASSIDRGGNSPLHF
NA	TRBV4-1	TRBJ1-2	NA	TGCGCCAGCAGCCAAGCGGGTCAGGGAGGCTGGGGCTACACCTTC	CASSQAGQGGWGYTF
NA	TRBV12-3/TRBV12-4	TRBJ1-4	NA	TGTGCCAGCAGTTTATCAGGGGATGAAAAACTGTTTTTT	CASSLSGDEKLFF
NA	TRBV7-6	TRBJ2-1	once	TGTGCCAGCAGCCGATCAGGGGGACTGAGCTCCAATGAGCAGTTCTTC	CASSRSGGLSSNEQFF
TRBD1	TRBV6-1	TRBJ2-7	NA	TGTGCCAGCAGTGACACCGGGACAGTCTCCTACGAGCAGTACTTC	CASSDTGTVSYEQYF
TRBD1	TRBV18	TRBJ1-1	once	TGTGCCAGCTCACCGAGACAGGGCTCGGATGTTACTGAAGCTTTCTTT	CASSPRQGSDVTEAFF
NA	TRBV19	TRBJ2-1	NA	TGTGCCAGTAGTACATCCACTATTCATGAGCAGTTCTTC	CASSTSTIHEQFF
TRBD2	TRBV3-1/TRBV3-2	TRBJ2-7	NA	TGTGCCAGCAGCCAAGTTCCAGCGGGGGCGTACTACGAGCAGTACTTC	CASSQVPAGAYYEQYF
TRBD2	TRBV6-1	TRBJ2-7	NA	TGTGCCAGCAGTGAAGTCCGGCTAGCGGTAACCTCTGACGAGCAGTACTTC	CASSEVRLAVTSDEQYF
NA	TRBV5-1	TRBJ2-5	NA	TGCGCCAGCATCAAGACTACGGGCGGGGGCCCTCAAGAGACCCAGTACTTC	CASIKTTGGGPQETQYF
TRBD1	TRBV29-1	TRBJ2-7	few	TGCAGCGTTAGGGACAGGGACTACGAGCAGTACTTC	CSVRDRDYEQYF
NA	TRBV9	TRBJ1-1	NA	TGTGCCAGCAGCGTAGATGGGGGGGCGGTAGGCACTGAAGCTTTCTTT	CASSVDGGAVGTEAFF
TRBD2	TRBV6-5	TRBJ2-2	NA	TGTGCCAGCTCGGGACTAGCGGGAATTGGCGGGGAGCTGTTTTTT	CASSGLAGIGGELFF
NA	TRBV6-5	TRBJ1-4	NA	TGTGCCAGCAGTCCGAGAATAACCGATGAAAAACTGTTTTTT	CASSPRITDEKLFF
TRBD1	TRBV28	TRBJ2-7	NA	TGTGCCAGCAGTTTCCGCCGTGGACAGGGGACAATCTACGAGCAGTACTTC	CASSFRRGQGTIYEQYF
NA	TRBV5-1	TRBJ1-1	NA	TGCGCCAGCAGCTTGGACAGAAACACTGAAGCTTTCTTT	CASSLDRNTEAFF
TRBD2	TRBV19	TRBJ2-2	NA	TGTGCCAGTAGCATCCGATGGACTAGCGGGAACACCGGGGAGCTGTTTTTT	CASSIRWTSGNTGELFF
NA	TRBV27	TRBJ1-1	NA	TGTGCCAGCAGTAAAGGGGACACCGGAGCTTTCTTT	CASSKGDTGAFF
NA	TRBV7-9	TRBJ1-5	NA	TGTGCCAGCAGTTGGGAGGGCGGGGAAAGTCAGCCCCAGCATTTT	CASSWEGGESQPQHF
TRBD1	TRBV11-2	TRBJ1-2	NA	TGTGCCAGCAGCCTTGGACAGGGGGCGGACTATGGCTACACCTTC	CASSLGQGADYGYTF
NA	TRBV10-2	TRBJ1-4	NA	TGCGCCAGCAGTGAGAACGCAGGCTCCAAACTGTTTTTT	CASSENAGSKLFF
NA	TRBV6-2/TRBV6-3	TRBJ1-5	few	TGTGCCAGCAGTTACGCTAGGTATAGCAATCAGCCCCAGCATTTT	CASSYARYSNQPQHF
NA	TRBV20-1	TRBJ1-6	once	TGCAGTGCTAGTCTACGAGCCTCCTATAATTCACCCCTCCACTTT	CSASLRASYNSPLHF
TRBD2	TRBV9	TRBJ2-7	NA	TGTGCCAGCAGCGTAGGCTTATCTCTAGCGGGAGGGAACCACTACGAGCAGTACTTC	CASSVGLSLAGGNHYEQYF
NA	TRBV5-6	TRBJ2-5	NA	TGTGCCAGCAGCTCTCAGGGTTTCCAAGAGACCCAGTACTTC	CASSSQGFQETQYF
TRBD1	TRBV12-5	TRBJ2-7	NA	TGTGCTAGTGAAAGACAGGGAAGGTACGAGCAGTACTTC	CASERQGRYEQYF
NA	TRBV7-6	TRBJ2-1	NA	TGTGCCAGCAGCTTAGGGGCAGGGAATAGTGAGCAGTTCTTC	CASSLGAGNSEQFF
NA	TRBV18	TRBJ1-5	NA	TGTGCCAGCTCACCACCGGGAGGGAGGAATCAGCCCCAGCATTTT	CASSPPGGRNQPQHF
NA	TRBV3-1/TRBV3-2	TRBJ1-2	NA	TGTGCCAGCAGCCGGATTGAGGATGAAGGCTACACCTTC	CASSRIEDEGYTF
TRBD2	TRBV18	TRBJ2-7	NA	TGTGCCAGCTCACCCCCGTTTAGCGGGGGGGCATACGAGCAGTACTTC	CASSPPFSGGAYEQYF
NA	TRBV12-5	TRBJ2-2	NA	TGTGCTAGTGGACGCTCGGGCACCGGGGAGCTGTTTTTT	CASGRSGTGELFF
NA	TRBV2	TRBJ1-5	NA	TGTGCCAGCAGGGTGCGATCTGCGAGCAATCAGCCCCAGCATTTT	CASRVRSASNQPQHF
NA	TRBV27	TRBJ1-2	NA	TGTGCCAGCAGTTTATCGGGACTTCTACAAGGGGGCTACACCTTC	CASSLSGLLQGGYTF
TRBD1	TRBV2	TRBJ1-3	NA	TGTGCCAGCAGGTCAACAGGGGGCCTAGGAAACACCATATATTTT	CASRSTGGLGNTIYF
TRBD1	TRBV29-1	TRBJ2-5	NA	TGCAGCGTTGTTGGACAGGGGGCGCAGGTATCGGAGACCCAGTACTTC	CSVVGQGAQVSETQYF
NA	TRBV19	TRBJ1-2	NA	TGTGCCAGTAGTATGACACTCAACTATGGCTACACCTTC	CASSMTLNYGYTF
TRBD1	TRBV6-5	TRBJ1-1	NA	TGTGCCAGCAGCCACAGGGGGCGGAACACTGAAGCTTTCTTT	CASSHRGRNTEAFF
TRBD1	TRBV27	TRBJ1-6	few	TGTGCCAGCAGTTTTACAGGGGATAATTCACCCCTCCACTTT	CASSFTGDNSPLHF
TRBD1	TRBV6-4	TRBJ1-2	NA	TGTGCCAGCAGGGAGTCGACAGGGGGCGGCTATGGCTACACCTTC	CASRESTGGGYGYTF
NA	TRBV27	TRBJ2-3	NA	TGTGCCAGCAGTTTGATGGGATATGGACAGACTAGCACAGATACGCAGTATTTT	CASSLMGYGQTSTDTQYF
NA	TRBV5-1	TRBJ2-7	large	TGCGCCAGCAGTCCCCTATCAGCGTACGAGCAGTACTTC	CASSPLSAYEQYF